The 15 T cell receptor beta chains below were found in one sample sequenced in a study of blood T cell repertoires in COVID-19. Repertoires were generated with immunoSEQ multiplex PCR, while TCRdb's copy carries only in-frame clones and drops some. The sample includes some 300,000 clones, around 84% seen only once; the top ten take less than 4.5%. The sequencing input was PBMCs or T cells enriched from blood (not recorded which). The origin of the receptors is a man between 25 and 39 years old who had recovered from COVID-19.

CDR3 in DNA: TGTGCCAGTAGTATCCTAGCGGGAGGGACGAGGGGTTACGAGCAGTACTTC. The encoded protein is CASSILAGGTRGYEQYF. This chain connects TRBV19 to TRBJ2-7, with 12 nucleotides matching TRBD2. The J segment lost 4 bases and the V segment lost 3 bases, leaving 10 bases of the junction unmatched. In germline, CDR1 is LNHDA, CDR2 SQIVND (reference sequence). This CDR3 is built from 17 residues.

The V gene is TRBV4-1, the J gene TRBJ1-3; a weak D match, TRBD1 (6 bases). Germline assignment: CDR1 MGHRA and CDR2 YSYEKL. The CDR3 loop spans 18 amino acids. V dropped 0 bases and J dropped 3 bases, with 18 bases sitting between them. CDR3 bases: TGCGCCAGCAGCCAAGATGAACAGGGAGCCCCTTATGGAAACACCATATATTTT. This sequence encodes CASSQDEQGAPYGNTIYF.

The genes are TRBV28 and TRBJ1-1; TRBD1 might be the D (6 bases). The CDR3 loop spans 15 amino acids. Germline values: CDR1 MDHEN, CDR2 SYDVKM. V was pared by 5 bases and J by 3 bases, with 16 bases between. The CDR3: CASSTPGQRDTEAFF. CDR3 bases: TGTGCCAGCAGTACCCCTGGACAGAGAGACACTGAAGCTTTCTTT.

The CDR3 protein is CASSGQVNTEAFF. CDR3 bases: TGTGCCAGTAGTGGGCAGGTGAACACTGAAGCTTTCTTT. The rearrangement links TRBV19 to TRBJ1-1; D remains ambiguous. The CDR3 loop spans 13 amino acids. In germline, CDR1 is LNHDA, CDR2 SQIVND (reference sequence). V was clipped by 5 bases and J by 0 bases, with 7 bases between them.

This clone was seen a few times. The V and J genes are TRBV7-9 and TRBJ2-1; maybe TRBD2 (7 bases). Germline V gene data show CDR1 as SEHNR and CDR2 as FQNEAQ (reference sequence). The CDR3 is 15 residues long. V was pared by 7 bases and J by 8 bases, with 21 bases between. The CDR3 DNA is TGTGCCAGCATACTTAGATCCTCGGGGGGCGATGAGCAGTTCTTC. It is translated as CASILRSSGGDEQFF.

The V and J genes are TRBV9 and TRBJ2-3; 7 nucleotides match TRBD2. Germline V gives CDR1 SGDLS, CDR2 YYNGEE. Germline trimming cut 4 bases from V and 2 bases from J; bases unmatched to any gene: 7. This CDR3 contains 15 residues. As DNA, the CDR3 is TGTGCCAGCAGCTTACGGACTAGGCCCACAGATACGCAGTATTTT. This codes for CASSLRTRPTDTQYF.

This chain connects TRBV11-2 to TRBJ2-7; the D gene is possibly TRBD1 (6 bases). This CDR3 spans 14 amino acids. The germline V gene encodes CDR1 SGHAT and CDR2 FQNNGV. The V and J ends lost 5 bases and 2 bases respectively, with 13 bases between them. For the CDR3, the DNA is TGTGCCAGCAGCCGGAACAGGGCAACCTACGAGCAGTACTTC. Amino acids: CASSRNRATYEQYF.

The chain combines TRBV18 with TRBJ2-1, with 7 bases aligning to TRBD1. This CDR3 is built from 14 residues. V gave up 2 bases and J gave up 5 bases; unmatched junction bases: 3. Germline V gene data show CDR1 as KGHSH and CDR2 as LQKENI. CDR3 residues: CASSPGTANNEQFF. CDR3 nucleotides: TGTGCCAGCTCACCAGGGACAGCGAACAATGAGCAGTTCTTC. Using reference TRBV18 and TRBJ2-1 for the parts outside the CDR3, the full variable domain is NAGVMQNPRHLVRRRGQEARLRCSPMKGHSHVYWYRQLPEEGLKFMVYLQKENIIDESGMPKERFSAEFPKEGPSILRIQQVVRGDSAAYFCASSPGTANNEQFFGPGTRLTVL.

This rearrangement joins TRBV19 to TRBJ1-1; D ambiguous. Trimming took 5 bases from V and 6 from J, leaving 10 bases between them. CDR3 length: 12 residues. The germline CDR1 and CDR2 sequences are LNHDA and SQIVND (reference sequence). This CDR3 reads CASSAGGAEAFF. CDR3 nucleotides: TGTGCCAGTAGTGCCGGCGGGGCTGAAGCTTTCTTT.

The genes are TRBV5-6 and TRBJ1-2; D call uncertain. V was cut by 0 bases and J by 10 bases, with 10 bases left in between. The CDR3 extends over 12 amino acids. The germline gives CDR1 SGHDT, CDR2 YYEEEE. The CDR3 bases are TGTGCCAGCAGCTTGGCCAATAGAGTCTACACCTTC. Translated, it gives CASSLANRVYTF. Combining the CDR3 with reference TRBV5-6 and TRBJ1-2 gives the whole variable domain DAGVTQSPTHLIKTRGQQVTLRCSPKSGHDTVSWYQQALGQGPQFIFQYYEEEERQRGNFPDRFSGHQFPNYSSELNVNALLLGDSALYLCASSLANRVYTFGSGTRLTVV.

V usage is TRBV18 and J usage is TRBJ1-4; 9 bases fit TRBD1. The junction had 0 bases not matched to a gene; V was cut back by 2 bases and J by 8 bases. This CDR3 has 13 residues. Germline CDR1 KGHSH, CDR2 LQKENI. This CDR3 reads CASSPGTGEKLFF. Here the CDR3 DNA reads TGTGCCAGCTCACCAGGGACAGGGGAAAAACTGTTTTTT.

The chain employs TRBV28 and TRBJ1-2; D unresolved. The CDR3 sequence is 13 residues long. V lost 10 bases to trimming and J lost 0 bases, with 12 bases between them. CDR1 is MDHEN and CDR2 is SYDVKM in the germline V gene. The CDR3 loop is CATGRATNYGYTF. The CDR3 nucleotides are TGTGCCACGGGTCGAGCAACTAACTATGGCTACACCTTC.

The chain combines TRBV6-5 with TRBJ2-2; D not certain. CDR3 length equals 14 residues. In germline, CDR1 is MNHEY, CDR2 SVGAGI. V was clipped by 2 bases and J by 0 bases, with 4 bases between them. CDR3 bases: TGTGCCAGCAGTTACGGGCCGAACACCGGGGAGCTGTTTTTT. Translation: CASSYGPNTGELFF.

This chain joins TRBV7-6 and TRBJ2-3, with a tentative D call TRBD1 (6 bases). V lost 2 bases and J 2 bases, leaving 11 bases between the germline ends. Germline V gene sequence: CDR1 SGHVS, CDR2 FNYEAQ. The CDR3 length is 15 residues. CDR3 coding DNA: TGTGCCAGCAGCTTAACGTGGGACACCACAGATACGCAGTATTTT. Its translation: CASSLTWDTTDTQYF.

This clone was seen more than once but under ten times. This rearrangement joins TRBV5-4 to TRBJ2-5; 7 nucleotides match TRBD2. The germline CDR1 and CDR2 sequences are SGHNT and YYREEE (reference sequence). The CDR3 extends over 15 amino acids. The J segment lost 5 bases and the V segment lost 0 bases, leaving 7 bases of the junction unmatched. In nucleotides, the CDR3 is TGTGCCAGCAGCTTGGGACTAGCCTTGGGGGAGACCCAGTACTTC. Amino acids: CASSLGLALGETQYF.